This TCR beta chain was sequenced during a study of T cells expressing NK-cell markers. After re-calling the 5' RACE reads, TCRdb lists one entry per CDR3 protein, DNA absent. The sample has about 460,000 distinct CDR3 sequences. The CDR3 totals 16 residues. Germline-derived CDR1 and CDR2 are SEHNR and FQNEAQ (reference sequence). This TCR was recovered from a woman aged 45 to 65 in good health. Sequencing was performed on blood T cells: a sorted CD56 or NKG2C T cell subset, CD4+ or CD8+ T cells, or bulk PBMC T cells (not recorded which). J is TRBJ2-1 and V is TRBV7-9; TCRdb outputs TRBD2, but without DNA this stays unchecked. CDR3: CASSPPRASGYNEQFF.